These 28 T cell receptor beta chains share one sample of origin, sequenced in a study of shared clonotypes between healthy human individuals (dated by TCRdb to about 2020). CD8 naive samples were obtained by positive selection for CCR7 among CD45RO-negative cells, yielding a CD45RA+CCR7+ population from which TemRA cells were excluded. Library generation was performed with the immunoSEQ multiplex PCR assay. TCRdb retrieved this table from immuneACCESS and kept in-frame rearrangements only. Not all clones are present; in checked studies, unresolved V genes account for under half, and no reason is known for the remainder. The sample has about 2.1 million clones on record, 85% to 95% of them singletons. The ten largest account for more than 1.5% of the sample. Sequencing was performed on naive CD8+ T cells from PBMCs. The cell subset or site label corresponds to: CD45RA+CCR7+. These receptor sequences come from a young man in good health. Some clones in this sample may be carry-over from other donors' samples.

V usage is TRBV6-6 and J usage is TRBJ2-1; 7 bases align to TRBD2. Germline V lookup: CDR1 MNHNY, CDR2 SVGAGI (reference sequence). This CDR3 has 14 residues. The V and J ends lost 3 bases and 8 bases, in that order; junction bases with no gene match: 7. For the CDR3, the DNA is TGTGCCAGCAGTTATCTCGCGGGAGTGTATGAGCAGTTCTTC. Translating gives CASSYLAGVYEQFF.

The gene calls are TRBV4-3 and TRBJ2-1; TRBD2 agrees at 10 bases. Germline CDR1 LGHNA, CDR2 YSLEER. After removal of 0 bases from V and 2 bases from J, the junction contained 13 bases not matched to a gene. The CDR3 contains 20 residues. For the CDR3, the DNA is TGCGCCAGCAGCCAAGATGTAGGGCTAGCGGGAGCGGGACCCTACAATGAGCAGTTCTTC. This translates into CASSQDVGLAGAGPYNEQFF.

The chain links TRBV19 to TRBJ2-7, with D perhaps being TRBD1 or TRBD2 (5 bases each). V was trimmed by 0 bases and J by 3 bases, leaving 9 bases between them. This CDR3 comprises 14 residues. Germline loops: CDR1 LNHDA, CDR2 SQIVND (reference sequence). The CDR3 loop is CASSIEGRFYEQYF. The CDR3 DNA reads TGTGCCAGTAGTATAGAGGGACGGTTCTACGAGCAGTACTTC.

The chain couples TRBV9 to TRBJ2-1; D call uncertain. V lost 4 bases, J lost 9 bases, and 11 bases lay in between. The CDR3 has 12 amino acids. Looked up from germline, CDR1 is SGDLS and CDR2 is YYNGEE. CDR3 DNA sequence: TGTGCCAGCAGCCAACTTGTAGGTGAGCAGTTCTTC. Protein sequence: CASSQLVGEQFF.

The rearrangement links TRBV19 to TRBJ1-5; D is uncertain. V was trimmed by 4 bases and J by 11 bases, leaving 9 bases between them. Germline assignment: CDR1 LNHDA and CDR2 SQIVND (reference sequence). The CDR3 is 11 amino acids. The DNA for the CDR3 is TGTGCCAGTAGTAATGGGCCGGCCCAGCATTTT. Residues: CASSNGPAQHF.

The rearrangement links TRBV4-1 to TRBJ2-7; 7 bases are shared with TRBD1. Germline lookup yields CDR1 MGHRA and CDR2 YSYEKL. The CDR3 runs 14 residues. Germline trimming cut 3 bases from V and 2 bases from J; bases unmatched to any gene: 4. As DNA, the CDR3 is TGCGCCAGCAGCCAGGGACAGTGGACCTACGAGCAGTACTTC. Protein product: CASSQGQWTYEQYF.

Notes on this clone: The same CDR3 can be traced to other DNA sequences in this sample. The CDR3 DNA sequence: TGTGCCAGCAGTTTATTGGGACAGGGTCCCTACGAGCAGTACTTC. It encodes CASSLLGQGPYEQYF. V is TRBV28 and J is TRBJ2-7; 9 bases match TRBD1. Germline V CDR1 and CDR2: MDHEN, SYDVKM. The CDR3 is made up of 15 amino acids. V shed 1 base, J shed 2 bases, and the junction held 3 bases outside the gene matches.

Notes on this clone: The same CDR3 arises from other DNA sequences in this sample as well. The chain has TRBV27 and TRBJ2-1, with D possibly TRBD2 on 6 matching bases. Germline CDR1 reads MNHEY; CDR2 reads SMNVEV (reference sequence). Trimming removed 6 bases at V and 0 bases at J, with 12 bases between. The CDR3 is made up of 15 amino acids. CDR3 nucleotides: TGTGCCAGCAGCCCTCGGGGGAGCTCCTACAATGAGCAGTTCTTC. This codes for CASSPRGSSYNEQFF.

The V and J genes are TRBV9 and TRBJ1-2; TRBD1 might be the D (5 bases). This CDR3 has 13 amino acids. Trimming took 0 bases from V and 7 from J, leaving 10 bases between them. CDR1 is SGDLS, CDR2 YYNGEE, per germline. This chain's CDR3 is CASSVAGGLGYTF. The CDR3 DNA reads as TGTGCCAGCAGCGTAGCCGGGGGACTTGGCTACACCTTC.

This chain links TRBV4-3 with TRBJ2-1; 15 bases agree with TRBD2. Germline V gene data show CDR1 as LGHNA and CDR2 as YSLEER. V was pared by 4 bases and J by 6 bases, with 7 bases of the junction left unmatched. The CDR3 loop spans 17 amino acids. The CDR3 nucleotides read TGCGCCAGCAGCCCCGGACTAGCGGGAGGGCCGGTCAATGAGCAGTTCTTC. The encoded protein is CASSPGLAGGPVNEQFF.

Turning to this clone: This same CDR3 is encoded by further DNA sequences in the sample. The chain employs TRBV4-1 and TRBJ2-7; 14 nucleotides agree with TRBD2. The CDR3 runs 14 residues. V trimming: 4 bases; J trimming: 6 bases; junction bases outside the gene matches: 2. Germline-derived CDR1 and CDR2 are MGHRA and YSYEKL. Here the CDR3 reads CASSPGLAGVEQYF. The DNA for the CDR3 is TGCGCCAGCAGCCCGGGACTAGCGGGAGTCGAGCAGTACTTC.

The chain combines TRBV11-3 with TRBJ1-1; possibly TRBD1 for D (5 bases). The V and J ends lost 3 bases and 3 bases respectively, with 8 bases between them. Looked up from germline, CDR1 is SGHNT and CDR2 is YENEEA. CDR3 length: 13 amino acids. For the CDR3, the DNA is TGTGCCAGCAGCTTCTTGGGGGACACTGAAGCTTTCTTT. It is translated as CASSFLGDTEAFF. The whole variable domain, remainder taken from reference TRBV11-3 and TRBJ1-1, is EAGVVQSPRYKIIEKKQPVAFWCNPISGHNTLYWYLQNLGQGPELLIRYENEEAVDDSQLPKDRFSAERLKGVDSTLKIQPAELGDSAVYLCASSFLGDTEAFFGQGTRLTVV.

The gene calls are TRBV4-3 and TRBJ1-3; the match to TRBD1 covers 11 bases. This CDR3 spans 17 amino acids. Trimming cost V 2 bases and J 3 bases; bases outside gene matches: 6. In germline, CDR1 is LGHNA, CDR2 YSLEER. CDR3 nucleotides: TGCGCCAGCAGCCAAAGCGGACAGGGGGCGTATGGAAACACCATATATTTT. Encoded protein: CASSQSGQGAYGNTIYF.

The CDR3 region has the DNA TGTGCCTGGAGGGACAGGGGAGACAATGAGCAGTTCTTC. It translates to CAWRDRGDNEQFF. The V and J genes are TRBV30 and TRBJ2-1; TRBD1 aligns across 9 bases. The CDR3 loop spans 13 amino acids. V was pared by 3 bases and J by 5 bases, with 2 bases of the junction left unmatched. Germline V CDR1 and CDR2: GTSNPN, SVGIG (reference sequence).

V and J are TRBV11-1 and TRBJ2-1; the match to TRBD2 covers 9 bases. In germline, CDR1 is SGHAT, CDR2 FQDESV (reference sequence). The V and J ends lost 6 bases and 5 bases, in that order; junction bases with no gene match: 11. The CDR3 consists of 16 residues. DNA of the CDR3: TGTGCCAGCAGAGTTTCAGCGGGGGGTTCTCACAATGAGCAGTTCTTC. Translation: CASRVSAGGSHNEQFF. Supplemented by reference TRBV11-1 and TRBJ2-1, the full variable domain reads EAEVAQSPRYKITEKSQAVAFWCDPISGHATLYWYRQILGQGPELLVQFQDESVVDDSQLPKDRFSAERLKGVDSTLKIQPAELGDSAMYLCASRVSAGGSHNEQFFGPGTRLTVL.

The chain carries TRBV5-5 and TRBJ2-7; possible D gene TRBD1, 6 bases. The germline CDR1 and CDR2 sequences are SGHKS and YYEKEE (reference sequence). This CDR3 contains 15 residues. V was pared by 0 bases and J by 7 bases, with 17 bases between. The CDR3 protein is CASSLVGNRDREQYF. The CDR3 DNA sequence: TGTGCCAGCAGCTTGGTTGGTAACAGGGACCGTGAGCAGTACTTC.

The rearrangement links TRBV7-9 to TRBJ2-7; 10 bases align to TRBD1. The J segment lost 3 bases and the V segment lost 2 bases, leaving 4 bases of the junction unmatched. The CDR3 consists of 15 residues. CDR1 is SEHNR, CDR2 FQNEAQ, per germline (reference sequence). The CDR3 protein is CASSLNRDRGYEQYF. In DNA, the CDR3 is TGTGCCAGCAGCTTAAACCGGGACAGGGGCTACGAGCAGTACTTC.

Notes on this clone: This may be a read error, as it is one base from a much larger clone. This same CDR3 is encoded by further DNA sequences in the sample. J is TRBJ2-7 and V is TRBV9, with a tentative D call TRBD1 (5 bases). The V and J ends lost 0 bases and 0 bases respectively, with 7 bases between them. Germline CDR1 reads SGDLS; CDR2 reads YYNGEE. CDR3 length equals 14 residues. The CDR3 reads CASSVGDSSYEQYF. In DNA form, the CDR3 reads TGTGCCAGCAGCGTAGGTGACAGCTCCTACGAGCAGTACTTC.

This clone was recorded once. The rearrangement joins TRBV28 to TRBJ1-5; D not certain. V was cut by 8 bases and J by 4 bases, with 18 bases left in between. The CDR3 sequence is 15 residues long. Germline V gene data show CDR1 as MDHEN and CDR2 as SYDVKM. CDR3 DNA sequence: TGTGCCAGCCGTGACGGAGACTCGGGGAATCAGCCCCAGCATTTT. Encoded protein: CASRDGDSGNQPQHF.

This chain links TRBV27 with TRBJ2-1; 8 bases are a match to TRBD2. This CDR3 has 16 residues. Germline V lookup: CDR1 MNHEY, CDR2 SMNVEV (reference sequence). The ends lost 4 bases at V and 7 bases at J; junction bases unmatched: 12. This CDR3 reads CASSSRGLENLNEQFF. The DNA for the CDR3 is TGTGCCAGCAGTTCCCGGGGACTAGAGAACCTGAATGAGCAGTTCTTC.

V is TRBV9 and J is TRBJ2-1, with 16 bases aligning to TRBD2. With 2 bases clipped from V and 8 bases from J, the junction kept 1 base outside the gene matches. The length of the CDR3 is 15 residues. Germline assignment: CDR1 SGDLS and CDR2 YYNGEE. CDR3 region: CASSVGTSGRDEQFF. The CDR3 DNA reads as TGTGCCAGCAGCGTTGGGACTAGCGGGAGGGATGAGCAGTTCTTC. Variable domain in full (rest from reference TRBV9 and TRBJ2-1): DSGVTQTPKHLITATGQRVTLRCSPRSGDLSVYWYQQSLDQGLQFLIQYYNGEERAKGNILERFSAQQFPDLHSELNLSSLELGDSALYFCASSVGTSGRDEQFFGPGTRLTVL.

With respect to this clone: Different DNA sequences within this sample yield the same CDR3. V is TRBV9 and J is TRBJ1-1, with D unresolved. CDR3 length: 15 residues. Trimming removed 0 bases from V and 4 bases from J, with 13 bases in between. Germline CDR1 reads SGDLS; CDR2 reads YYNGEE. CDR3 nucleotides: TGTGCCAGCAGCGTAGGGGCGGGTGTTGGCACTGAAGCTTTCTTT. Amino acids: CASSVGAGVGTEAFF. The full variable domain, rest sourced from reference TRBV9 and TRBJ1-1, is DSGVTQTPKHLITATGQRVTLRCSPRSGDLSVYWYQQSLDQGLQFLIQYYNGEERAKGNILERFSAQQFPDLHSELNLSSLELGDSALYFCASSVGAGVGTEAFFGQGTRLTVV.

This chain links TRBV28 with TRBJ1-5; D may be TRBD1 (6 bases). The germline V gene encodes CDR1 MDHEN and CDR2 SYDVKM. CDR3 length: 15 residues. V was shortened by 6 bases and J by 6 bases, with 18 bases between the two germline ends. The CDR3: CASSLPGEQGQPQHF. For the CDR3, the DNA is TGTGCCAGCAGCTTACCAGGCGAACAGGGTCAGCCCCAGCATTTT.

The sample holds one count of this clone. The V call is TRBV28, the J call TRBJ1-1, with no clear D. The CDR3 covers 14 residues. Germline CDR1 and CDR2: MDHEN and SYDVKM. V lost 5 bases and J 3 bases, leaving 13 bases between the germline ends. The CDR3 here is CASSDQGWDTEAFF. The DNA of the CDR3 is TGTGCCAGCAGTGATCAAGGGTGGGACACTGAAGCTTTCTTT.

The chain couples TRBV7-8 to TRBJ2-1, with a tentative D call TRBD1 (5 bases). CDR1 and CDR2 (germline): SGHVS, FQNEAQ. Trimming removed 7 bases at V and 6 bases at J, with 10 bases between. The length of the CDR3 is 12 residues. The CDR3 nucleotides read TGTGCCAGCAACAGGCCTCGCAATGAGCAGTTCTTC. This encodes CASNRPRNEQFF.

The rearrangement uses TRBV6-1 and TRBJ1-1; tentative D call: TRBD1 (6 bases). This CDR3 comprises 14 residues. The V end was cut by 4 bases, the J end by 4 bases, with 13 bases between. Germline values: CDR1 MNHNS, CDR2 SASEGT. The CDR3 sequence: CASSGDIRGTEAFF. CDR3 nucleotide sequence: TGTGCCAGCAGTGGGGACATTCGAGGCACTGAAGCTTTCTTT.

This clone has only one observation. The chain links TRBV29-1 to TRBJ2-5; 8 bases fit TRBD1. CDR3 length equals 15 residues. V dropped 3 bases and J dropped 3; count of bases not matched to a gene: 9. Looked up from germline, CDR1 is SQVTM and CDR2 is ANQGSEA. The CDR3 region has the DNA TGCAGCGTTGATGGTCTGGACAGGGTGGAAGAGACCCAGTACTTC. Residues: CSVDGLDRVEETQYF.

In this sample, this clone turned up once. V usage is TRBV4-1 and J usage is TRBJ2-7, with TRBD1 identical over 12 bases. The germline V gene has CDR1 MGHRA and CDR2 YSYEKL. This CDR3 has 16 residues. Trimming at V came to 0 bases and at J to 4 bases, leaving 4 bases not matched to a gene. The CDR3 nucleotides read TGCGCCAGCAGCCAAGACCGGGACAGGGGGCAGTACGAGCAGTACTTC. It codes for CASSQDRDRGQYEQYF.